The 7 T cell receptor beta chains listed next were all sequenced from one sample in a study of blood T cell repertoires in COVID-19. The method was immunoSEQ multiplex PCR; TCRdb's version includes in-frame clones alone and lacks a portion of them. Of fewer than 300,000 clones in the sample, about 88% were seen once. Sequencing used peripheral blood. These receptor sequences come from a man aged 55 to 69 who had recovered from COVID-19.

The chain recombines TRBV27 with TRBJ1-5; D uncertain. There are 13 residues in the CDR3. V lost 8 bases, J lost 4 bases, and 12 bases lay in between. The V gene's germline CDR1 is MNHEY and CDR2 SMNVEV (reference sequence). Written as DNA, the CDR3 is TGTGCCAGCCGCCGGAGAGTAAATCAGCCCCAGCATTTT. Protein: CASRRRVNQPQHF.

The rearrangement joins TRBV6-5 to TRBJ1-4; D ambiguous. This CDR3 has 13 residues. Germline V CDR1 and CDR2: MNHEY, SVGAGI. Between the trimmed V and J ends, which lost 2 bases and 8 bases, there was a span of 9 bases. CDR3 sequence (DNA): TGTGCCAGCAGTTACGGGGAGTTCGAAAAACTGTTTTTT. Translating it yields CASSYGEFEKLFF.

As DNA, the CDR3 is TGTGCCAGCAGTTACGTGGGACAGCTTGTCCAAGAGACCCAGTACTTC. Its translation: CASSYVGQLVQETQYF. The rearrangement links TRBV6-2 or TRBV6-3 to TRBJ2-5; 7 bases map to TRBD1. CDR1 is MNHEY and CDR2 is SVGEGT in the germline V gene. This CDR3 is built from 16 residues. V dropped 2 bases and J dropped 1; count of bases not matched to a gene: 7.

This chain joins TRBV6-5 and TRBJ1-5, with 9 positions matching TRBD1. The junction had 8 bases not matched to a gene; V was cut back by 5 bases and J by 6 bases. The length of the CDR3 is 15 residues. From germline, CDR1 is MNHEY and CDR2 SVGAGI. CDR3 bases: TGTGCCAGCAGTCTCCGGACAGGGGAAGGTCAGCCCCAGCATTTT. Translating gives CASSLRTGEGQPQHF.

With respect to this clone: Other DNA sequences of this sample code for an identical CDR3. The CDR3 DNA sequence: TGTGCCACCAGTGAGCCGCAGGGGAGCTCCTACAATGAGCAGTTCTTC. Its protein is CATSEPQGSSYNEQFF. This chain uses TRBV24-1 with TRBJ2-1, with D possibly TRBD1 on 6 matching bases. Germline V CDR1 and CDR2: KGHDR, SFDVKD. The V end was cut by 4 bases, the J end by 0 bases, with 12 bases between. This CDR3 has 16 residues.

V and J are TRBV7-7 and TRBJ2-5, with 13 bases fitting TRBD2. This CDR3 is 17 amino acids long. Germline V gives CDR1 SSHAT, CDR2 FNYEAQ (reference sequence). The trim removed 5 bases at V and 5 bases at J, leaving 11 bases unmatched. This CDR3 reads CASSPWTSGGGRETQYF. CDR3 sequence (DNA): TGTGCCAGCAGCCCTTGGACTAGCGGGGGAGGAAGGGAGACCCAGTACTTC.

The chain carries TRBV10-2 and TRBJ2-7, with TRBD1 matching 9 bases. The V and J ends lost 6 bases and 7 bases, in that order; junction bases with no gene match: 10. Germline V gene sequence: CDR1 WSHSY, CDR2 SAAADI. The CDR3 runs 14 residues. The CDR3 nucleotides are TGCGCCAGCAGGGACAGGGGAGGGCGAGGAGAGCAGTACTTC. This sequence encodes CASRDRGGRGEQYF.